This TCR beta chain was recorded in a study of identical twins. Whole-study results and caveats: Interpretation of the results relied on cross-sectional statistical analysis and not on following the same donors.

To note about this clonotype: Antigen specificity is unknown.

This CDR3 has 13 amino acids. Germline lookup yields CDR1 DFQATT and CDR2 SNEGSKA (reference sequence). Trimming removed 6 bases from V and 6 bases from J, with 15 bases in between. TCRdb fed the 5' RACE reads into MiXCR, producing one record per CDR3 protein. The sample contains 400,000 to 550,000 distinct CDR3 sequences, 20% to 25% of which appear only once. The same data also went into a second study, on T cells expressing NK-cell markers. That report adds: It was sorted CD3+CD56+NKG2C+, CD3+CD56+NKG2C- and CD3+CD56-NKG2C+ T cells that supplied the TCR beta repertoires. In about six donors, dominant NKG2C+ clonotypes were roughly 1.0-7.0% of CD8+ T cells. Expanded clones of NKG2C+ T cells had an unclear HCMV specificity.

Material for sequencing was CD4+ T cells sorted from blood. The sequence was obtained from a woman between 18 and 29 years old in good health. The chain is built from TRBV20-1 and TRBJ2-1, with a tentative D call TRBD2 (8 bases). CDR3 DNA: TGCAGTGCCACGGGAGGGGGCCTCAATGAGCAGTTCTTC. Protein: CSATGGGLNEQFF.